This TCR beta chain originates from a study of shared clonotypes between healthy human individuals. Study details: In total, the donors were two women and three men aged 18 to 49. Per donor, three plates held CD4 naive cells, three held CD4 memory, two held CD8 naive and one held CD8 memory.

General study findings and limits: Measured sharing among donors was expected to vary with sequencing depth.

Turning to this clone: The antigen is undetermined.

Running of the assay took place at deep level. Measured with immunoSEQ multiplex PCR; TCRdb has only the in-frame clones, and not every one. Of roughly 1 million clones in the sample, 75% are singletons; the top ten hold about 1.5%. Germline values: CDR1 LNHDA, CDR2 SQIVND (reference sequence). This CDR3 is 15 amino acids long. The V and J ends lost 5 bases and 4 bases, in that order; junction bases with no gene match: 7. The source is a man between 18 and 35 years old in good health. Sequenced sample: memory CD4+ T cells sorted from blood. The subset here: CD45RA-negative fraction. This chain links TRBV19 with TRBJ1-1, with TRBD1 matching 10 bases. This chain's CDR3 is CASSVGGTGATEAFF. In nucleotides, the CDR3 is TGTGCCAGTAGTGTAGGGGGGACAGGGGCCACTGAAGCTTTCTTT.